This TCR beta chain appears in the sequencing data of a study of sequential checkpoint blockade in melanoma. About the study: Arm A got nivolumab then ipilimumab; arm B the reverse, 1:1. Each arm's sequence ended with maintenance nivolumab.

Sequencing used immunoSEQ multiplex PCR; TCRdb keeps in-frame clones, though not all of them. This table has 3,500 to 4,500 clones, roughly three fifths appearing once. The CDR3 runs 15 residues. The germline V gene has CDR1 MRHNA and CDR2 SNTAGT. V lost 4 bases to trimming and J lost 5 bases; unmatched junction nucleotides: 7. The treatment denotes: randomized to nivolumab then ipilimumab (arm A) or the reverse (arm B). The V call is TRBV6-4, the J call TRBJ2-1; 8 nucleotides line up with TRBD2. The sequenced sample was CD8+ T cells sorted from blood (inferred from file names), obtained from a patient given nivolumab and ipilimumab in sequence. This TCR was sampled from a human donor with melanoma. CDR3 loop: CASSALSGANNEQFF. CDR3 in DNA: TGTGCCAGCAGTGCCCTTAGCGGGGCTAACAATGAGCAGTTCTTC.